One sample yielded the 4 T cell receptor beta chains listed below, sequenced in a study of response to subunit inactivated influenza vaccine (dated by TCRdb to the late 2010s). To prepare the library, RT-PCR was applied. Sequencing was performed on an Illumina HiSeq 2500. TCRdb reran the public reads through fastp at Q25 and MiXCR, keeping productive beta chains. Each record represents a unique CDR3 protein, reported with the most common genes and DNA among its rows. Recorded for this sample are approximately 160,000 distinct CDR3 sequences; 9.5% to 12% of them occurred a single time. The ten most abundant clones make up approximately 39% of the sample. The sequencing used CD8+ T cells sorted from PBMCs, collected less than 30 months after vaccination. The receptors derive from a man aged 45-69 years who received an inactivated influenza vaccine. Donor details come from another sample of the same person, matched by shared clones.

The V call is TRBV25-1, the J call TRBJ2-1; D is unclear. Trimming cost V 10 bases and J 0 bases, with 16 bases left between them. CDR1 is MGHDK and CDR2 is SYGVNS in the germline V gene. The CDR3 is 15 residues long. Here the CDR3 reads CATQQGWSSYNEQFF. The DNA for the CDR3 is TGTGCCACCCAACAAGGGTGGAGCTCCTACAATGAGCAGTTCTTC.

This clonotype came up many times. The rearrangement joins TRBV3-1 to TRBJ2-7; perhaps TRBD2 as D (6 bases). Between the trimmed V and J ends, which lost 0 bases and 3 bases, there was a span of 15 bases. This CDR3 is built from 16 residues. Germline loops: CDR1 LGHDT, CDR2 YNNKEL (reference sequence). As DNA, the CDR3 is TGTGCCAGCAGCCAAGATCTGGTCGGGGGATACTACGAGCAGTACTTC. As protein: CASSQDLVGGYYEQYF.

The CDR3 bases are TGTGCCAGCAGCTTAGCGGCAGGGGGCTATTCCTACGAGCAGTACTTC. Encoded protein: CASSLAAGGYSYEQYF. The chain employs TRBV7-6 and TRBJ2-7; 8 bases agree with TRBD1. V trimming: 0 bases; J trimming: 1 base; junction bases outside the gene matches: 5. Germline V CDR1 and CDR2: SGHVS, FNYEAQ. CDR3 length: 16 amino acids.

This clonotype has just a few counts. V is TRBV7-8 and J is TRBJ1-1; no firm D call. The V end was cut by 4 bases, the J end by 0 bases, with 18 bases between. This CDR3 region has 17 residues. The germline V gene has CDR1 SGHVS and CDR2 FQNEAQ. The CDR3: CASSSPVSGGLNTEAFF. Here the CDR3 DNA reads TGTGCCAGCAGCTCCCCCGTATCAGGAGGATTGAACACTGAAGCTTTCTTT.